This T cell receptor beta chain derives from a study of siplizumab effects on memory and regulatory T cells. Data came from immunoSEQ multiplex PCR; TCRdb stores just in-frame clones and leaves some out. The repertoire holds approximately 70,000 clones, with 91% as singletons. The ends were cut back, 0 bases at V and 2 bases at J, with 11 bases in the middle. The CDR3 extends over 15 amino acids. From germline, CDR1 is SGDLS and CDR2 YYNGEE. The sample taken for sequencing was CD8+ T cells sorted from blood. V is TRBV9 and J is TRBJ2-5, with D possibly matching TRBD1 (5 bases). This receptor was identified in a human donor in good health. The CDR3 here is CASSVAGHYQETQYF. CDR3 DNA sequence: TGTGCCAGCAGCGTAGCTGGACATTATCAAGAGACCCAGTACTTC.